This T cell receptor beta chain emerged from a study of blood T cell repertoires in COVID-19. Study overall: Sources were T cells, B-cell-depleted T cells, or PBMCs; the material itself was cDNA or gDNA.

Libraries were prepared by immunoSEQ multiplex PCR; TCRdb keeps only in-frame clonotypes and omits some of them. The sample includes approximately 150,000 clones, roughly 81% of them seen just once. V was clipped by 8 bases and J by 6 bases; unmatched bases: 7. Per germline, CDR1 MNHEY and CDR2 SVGAGI. CDR3 length: 13 amino acids. This TCR was sampled from a human donor with acute or convalescent COVID-19. The donor label of this sample is uncertain. Input material: peripheral blood. This chain connects TRBV6-5 to TRBJ1-2; 9 bases are a match to TRBD1. The CDR3 DNA reads TGTGCCAGCTGCCGGGACAGGGATAATGGCTACACCTTC. Translated: CASCRDRDNGYTF.